The 13 T cell receptor beta chains listed next were all sequenced from one sample in a study of CXCR3-negative and CXCR3-positive naive CD8 T cells. Notes on the study in general: CXCR3-negative naive cells had less hydrophobic TRB CDR3s than did CXCR3-positive naive cells.

No cognate antigen is known for these TCRs. UMI-labeled 5' RACE yielded the TRB cDNA libraries. Reanalyzing the 5' RACE reads, TCRdb keeps one entry per CDR3 protein, without DNA. Its table records fewer than 90,000 distinct CDR3 sequences. Sequenced sample: naive CXCR3+ CD8+ T cells from blood. Subset here: CD45RO-CCR7+CD27+CD95- naive CD8+ T cells expressing CXCR3 (TNR3+). All receptors come from a human donor in good health. Some clones in this sample may be carry-over from other donors' samples.

This chain uses TRBV2 with TRBJ2-5. The CDR3 covers 13 residues. Germline V gene lookup returns CDR1 SNHLY and CDR2 FYNNEI. CDR3 in amino acids: CASSEWHLETQYF. Full variable domain (missing parts from reference TRBV2 and TRBJ2-5): EPEVTQTPSHQVTQMGQEVILRCVPISNHLYFYWYRQILGQKVEFLVSFYNNEISEKSEIFDDQFSVERPDGSNFTLKIRSTKLEDSAMYFCASSEWHLETQYFGPGTRLLVL.

This sequence joins TRBV2 and TRBJ2-5; without DNA, the TCRdb call of TRBD1 cannot be checked. CDR1 and CDR2 (germline): SNHLY, FYNNEI. This CDR3 region has 14 residues. The CDR3: CASSTPGQGETQYF.

The chain joins TRBV7-9 to TRBJ2-4; TCRdb returns TRBD1, unconfirmable since there is no DNA. In germline, CDR1 is SEHNR, CDR2 FQNEAQ (reference sequence). The CDR3 runs 18 residues. The chain's CDR3 is CASSRQGSSRIAKNIQYF.

This sequence joins TRBV5-1 and TRBJ2-7; TCRdb reports TRBD1, a call that lacks DNA to check it against. Germline V CDR1 and CDR2: SGHRS, YFSETQ. This CDR3 region has 18 residues. The CDR3 reads CASSLGLSDRVPTYEQYF.

The chain combines TRBV9 with TRBJ2-3. Germline V CDR1 and CDR2: SGDLS, YYNGEE. There are 15 residues in the CDR3. CDR3 protein: CASSPDLSNTDTQYF.

The chain carries TRBV6-5 and TRBJ2-1; TCRdb calls TRBD1, which cannot be checked without DNA. CDR1 MNHEY and CDR2 SVGAGI come from the germline V gene. This CDR3 has 11 amino acids. This CDR3 is CASSQGDEQFF.

CDR3: CASSQEWATEQYF. The V gene is TRBV14, the J gene TRBJ2-7; as DNA is missing, the TRBD1 call by TCRdb cannot be tested. The CDR3 has 13 residues. Germline loops: CDR1 SGHDN, CDR2 FVKESK.

This rearrangement joins TRBV12-3 or TRBV12-4 to TRBJ2-1; the D call of TRBD2 rests on TCRdb alone, since no DNA is present to check it. This CDR3 region has 20 residues. The CDR3 reads CASSLVMPSGSQSSYNEQFF.

V usage is TRBV4-2 and J usage is TRBJ2-1; TCRdb picks TRBD2, but there is no DNA to check that call. Germline CDR1 and CDR2: LGHNA and YNFKEQ. This CDR3 region has 15 residues. The CDR3 sequence: CASSHELAEVSEQFF.

The rearrangement links TRBV7-9 to TRBJ1-1. The CDR3 is 12 residues long. The germline CDR1 and CDR2 sequences are SEHNR and FQNEAQ (reference sequence). CDR3 in amino acids: CASQLEYTEAFF. Based on the CDR3 plus reference TRBV7-9 and TRBJ1-1, the full variable domain is DTGVSQNPRHKITKRGQNVTFRCDPISEHNRLYWYRQTLGQGPEFLTYFQNEAQLEKSRLLSDRFSAERPKGSFSTLEIQRTEQGDSAMYLCASQLEYTEAFFGQGTRLTVV.

The CDR3: CASSSSGLYTF. The chain has TRBV5-6 and TRBJ1-2. This CDR3 contains 11 residues. Germline V gives CDR1 SGHDT, CDR2 YYEEEE.

V and J are TRBV10-1 and TRBJ2-2; TCRdb's D call of TRBD1 is untestable without DNA. Germline assignment: CDR1 WNHNN and CDR2 SYGVQD (reference sequence). CDR3 length: 15 amino acids. The CDR3 sequence: CASSSAGTGSGELFF.

The rearrangement links TRBV6-2 or TRBV6-3 to TRBJ2-3; TCRdb's assignment of TRBD2 cannot be checked, as there is no DNA. The CDR3 extends over 15 amino acids. Germline CDR1 and CDR2: MNHEY and SVGEGT. The CDR3 here is CASRRTRLAGDTQYF.